This TCR beta chain was observed in a study of PD-1 blockade in classical Hodgkin lymphoma. V shed 1 base and J 1 base; nucleotides not matched to a gene: 10. CDR3 length: 19 amino acids. CDR1 LNHDA and CDR2 SQIVND come from the germline V gene (reference sequence). Data came from immunoSEQ multiplex PCR; TCRdb stores just in-frame clones and leaves some out. The sample gives under 20,000 clones, about 90% of which show up once; 3% to 5% is in the top ten. Time point: newly diagnosed, previously untreated cHL patient sample. This clonotype originated in a human donor with classical Hodgkin lymphoma. The specimen sequenced was peripheral blood mononuclear cells (PBMCs). The V and J genes are TRBV19 and TRBJ2-1; the match to TRBD2 covers 10 bases. The CDR3 protein is CASSIGGLAGAFSYNEQFF. The CDR3 coding sequence is TGTGCCAGTAGTATAGGTGGGCTAGCGGGAGCGTTTTCCTACAATGAGCAGTTCTTC.